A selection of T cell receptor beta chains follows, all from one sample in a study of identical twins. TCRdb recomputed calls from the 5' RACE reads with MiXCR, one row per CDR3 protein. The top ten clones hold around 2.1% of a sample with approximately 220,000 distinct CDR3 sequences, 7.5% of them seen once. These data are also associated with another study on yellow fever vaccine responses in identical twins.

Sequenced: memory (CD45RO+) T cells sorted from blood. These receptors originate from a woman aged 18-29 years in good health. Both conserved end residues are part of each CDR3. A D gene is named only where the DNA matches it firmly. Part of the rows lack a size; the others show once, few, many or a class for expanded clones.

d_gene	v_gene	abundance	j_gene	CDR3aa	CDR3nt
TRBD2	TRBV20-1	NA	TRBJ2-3	CSARGTSGDSDTQYF	TGCAGTGCTAGGGGGACTAGCGGGGACTCAGATACGCAGTATTTT
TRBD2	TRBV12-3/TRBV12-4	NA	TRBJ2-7	CASSWTSGGGRPSYEPYF	TGTGCCAGCAGTTGGACTAGCGGGGGGGGACGCCCCAGTTACGAGCCGTACTTC
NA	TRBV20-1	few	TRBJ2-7	CSARDTQRTYTYEQYF	TGCAGTGCTAGAGATACTCAGCGGACCTATACCTACGAGCAGTACTTC
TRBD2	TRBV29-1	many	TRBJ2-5	CSVVKIAGAMETQYF	TGCAGCGTTGTAAAAATAGCGGGAGCTATGGAGACCCAGTACTTC
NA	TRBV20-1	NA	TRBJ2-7	CSAISVGGTYEQYF	TGCAGTGCTATTTCAGTCGGTGGAACCTACGAGCAGTACTTC
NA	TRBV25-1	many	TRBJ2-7	CASSGGSRAYEQYF	TGTGCCAGCAGTGGGGGGAGCAGAGCCTACGAGCAGTACTTC
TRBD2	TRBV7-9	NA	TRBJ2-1	CASSLPGLPYNEQFF	TGTGCCAGCAGCCTACCGGGACTACCCTACAATGAGCAGTTCTTC
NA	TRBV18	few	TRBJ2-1	CASSLPRVNEQFF	TGTGCCAGCTCACTTCCCAGGGTTAATGAGCAGTTCTTC
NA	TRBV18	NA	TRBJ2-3	CASSPPTNRDTQYF	TGTGCCAGCTCACCGCCCACGAACCGGGATACGCAGTATTTT
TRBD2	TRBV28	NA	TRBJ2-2	CASSLISGGAPGELFF	TGTGCCAGCAGTTTGATAAGCGGGGGGGCCCCCGGGGAGCTGTTTTTT
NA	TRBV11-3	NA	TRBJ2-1	CASSLSVGGNDEQFF	TGTGCCAGCAGCTTATCCGTGGGGGGCAACGATGAGCAGTTCTTC
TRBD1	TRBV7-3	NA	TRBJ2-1	CASSFDRGEQFF	TGTGCCAGCAGCTTCGACAGGGGCGAGCAGTTCTTC
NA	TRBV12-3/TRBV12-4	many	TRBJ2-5	CASLLVGAKTQYF	TGTGCCAGCCTTCTAGTGGGGGCGAAGACCCAGTACTTC
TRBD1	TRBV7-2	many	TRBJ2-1	CASSGGTGPLYEQFF	TGTGCCAGCAGCGGTGGGACAGGACCTCTCTATGAGCAGTTCTTC
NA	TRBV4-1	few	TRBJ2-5	CASSQGGEKQETQYF	TGCGCCAGCAGCCAAGGGGGAGAAAAACAAGAGACCCAGTACTTC
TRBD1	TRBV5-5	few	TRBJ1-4	CASSSIQGIGEKLFF	TGTGCCAGCAGCTCAATACAGGGGATCGGTGAAAAACTGTTTTTT
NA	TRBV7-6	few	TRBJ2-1	CASSFSYSEQFF	TGTGCCAGCAGCTTTAGTTACTCTGAGCAGTTCTTC
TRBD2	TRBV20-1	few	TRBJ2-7	CSARLAVTYEQYF	TGCAGTGCTAGACTAGCGGTAACATACGAGCAGTACTTC
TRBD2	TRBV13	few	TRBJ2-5	CASSFSGWRGGRETQYF	TGTGCCAGCAGCTTCAGCGGTTGGCGGGGGGGCCGTGAGACCCAGTACTTC
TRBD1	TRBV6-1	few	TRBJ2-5	CASRARPGTGETQYF	TGTGCCAGCAGAGCCCGACCAGGGACAGGGGAGACCCAGTACTTC
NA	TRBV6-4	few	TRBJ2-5	CASSEELQETQYF	TGTGCCAGCAGTGAAGAACTGCAAGAGACCCAGTACTTC
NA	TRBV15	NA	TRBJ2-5	CATGVQAWGETQYF	TGTGCCACCGGGGTCCAAGCGTGGGGAGAGACCCAGTACTTC
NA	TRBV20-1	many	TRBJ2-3	CSAKLDGANTQYF	TGCAGTGCAAAACTAGATGGGGCAAATACGCAGTATTTT
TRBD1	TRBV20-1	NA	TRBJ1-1	CSARVVGGGFLEAFF	TGCAGTGCTAGAGTAGTAGGGGGCGGATTCCTAGAAGCTTTCTTT
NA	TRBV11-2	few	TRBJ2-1	CASSLPSNEQFF	TGTGCCAGCAGCTTACCGAGCAATGAGCAGTTCTTC
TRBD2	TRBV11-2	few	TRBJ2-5	CASSPTSGTPQYF	TGTGCCAGCAGCCCGACTAGCGGGACACCCCAGTACTTC
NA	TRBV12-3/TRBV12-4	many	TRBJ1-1	CASSWAANTEAFF	TGTGCCAGCAGTTGGGCAGCGAACACTGAAGCTTTCTTT
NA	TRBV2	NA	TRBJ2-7	CASSGWTLGEYEQYF	TGTGCCAGCAGTGGATGGACACTGGGGGAGTACGAGCAGTACTTC
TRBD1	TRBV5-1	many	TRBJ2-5	CASSGVVGQGTETQYF	TGCGCCAGCAGCGGTGTCGTCGGACAGGGAACAGAGACCCAGTACTTC
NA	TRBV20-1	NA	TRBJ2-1	CSARSSGQSSYNEQFF	TGCAGTGCTAGAAGTTCGGGACAATCCTCCTACAATGAGCAGTTCTTC
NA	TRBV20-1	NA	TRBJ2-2	CSAGQMNTGELFF	TGCAGTGCTGGACAGATGAACACCGGGGAGCTGTTTTTT
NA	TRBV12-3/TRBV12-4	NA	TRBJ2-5	CASSLRQGQETQYF	TGTGCCAGCAGTTTGAGGCAGGGACAAGAGACCCAGTACTTC
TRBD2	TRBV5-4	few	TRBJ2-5	CASRPGLAGQETQYF	TGTGCCAGCAGACCAGGACTAGCGGGTCAAGAGACCCAGTACTTC
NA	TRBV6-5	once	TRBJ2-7	CASSYPFRKGVPYEQYF	TGTGCCAGCAGTTACCCCTTCCGCAAGGGAGTACCCTACGAGCAGTACTTC
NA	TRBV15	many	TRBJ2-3	CATSSGLNTDTQYF	TGTGCCACCAGCTCGGGGTTAAATACAGATACGCAGTATTTT
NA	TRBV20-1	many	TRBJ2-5	CSASNREETQYF	TGCAGTGCTAGCAACAGAGAAGAGACCCAGTACTTC
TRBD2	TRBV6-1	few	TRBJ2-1	CASIPTSGGGGEQFF	TGTGCCAGCATCCCAACTAGCGGGGGGGGTGGGGAGCAGTTCTTC
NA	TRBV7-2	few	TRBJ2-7	CASSPGQGGYEQYF	TGTGCCAGCAGCCCGGGGCAGGGTGGTTACGAGCAGTACTTC
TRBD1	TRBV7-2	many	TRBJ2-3	CASSFRQGPDTQYF	TGTGCCAGCAGCTTTAGACAGGGGCCGGATACGCAGTATTTT
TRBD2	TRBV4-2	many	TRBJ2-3	CASSHETSGTWDTQYF	TGTGCCAGCAGCCATGAGACTAGCGGGACGTGGGATACGCAGTATTTT
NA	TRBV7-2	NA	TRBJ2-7	CASSLAEGSPGGEQYF	TGTGCCAGCAGCTTAGCGGAGGGCAGTCCGGGCGGGGAGCAGTACTTC
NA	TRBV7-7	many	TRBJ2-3	CASSSSGLRTDTQYF	TGTGCTAGCAGCTCCTCAGGACTCCGGACCGATACGCAGTATTTT
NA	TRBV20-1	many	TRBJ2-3	CSTEGGRTDTQYF	TGCAGTACTGAGGGGGGGCGGACAGATACGCAGTATTTT
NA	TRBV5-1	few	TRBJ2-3	CASSLEPGLAGTDTQYF	TGCGCCAGCAGCTTGGAACCAGGGCTTGCGGGCACAGATACGCAGTATTTT
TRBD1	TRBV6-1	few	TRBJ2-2	CASKWGQTGLNTGELFF	TGTGCCAGCAAGTGGGGCCAGACAGGGTTGAACACCGGGGAGCTGTTTTTT
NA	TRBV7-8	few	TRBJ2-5	CASSLEAQGYRETQYF	TGTGCCAGCAGCTTAGAAGCCCAGGGATATCGAGAGACCCAGTACTTC
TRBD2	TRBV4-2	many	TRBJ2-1	CASSQDTSGSYNEQFF	TGTGCCAGCAGCCAAGACACTAGCGGCTCCTACAATGAGCAGTTCTTC
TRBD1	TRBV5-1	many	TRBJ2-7	CASSSFNRGRPAYPQGSYEQYF	TGCGCCAGCAGCTCCTTCAACAGGGGGCGCCCGGCCTATCCCCAGGGCTCCTACGAGCAGTACTTC
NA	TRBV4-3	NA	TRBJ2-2	CASSQGETGELFF	TGCGCCAGCAGCCAAGGCGAAACCGGGGAGCTGTTTTTT
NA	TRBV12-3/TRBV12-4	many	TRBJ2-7	CASSLLGFSYEQYF	TGTGCCAGCAGTTTATTAGGGTTCTCCTACGAGCAGTACTTC
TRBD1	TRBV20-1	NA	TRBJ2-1	CSVVLGGSGYNEQFF	TGCAGTGTAGTGCTAGGGGGCTCCGGGTACAATGAGCAGTTCTTC
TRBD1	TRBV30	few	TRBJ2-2	CAWSWDSTGELFF	TGTGCCTGGAGTTGGGACAGCACCGGGGAGCTGTTTTTT
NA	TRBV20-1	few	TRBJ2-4	CSARGGLAKNIQYF	TGCAGTGCTAGGGGGGGTTTAGCCAAAAACATTCAGTACTTC
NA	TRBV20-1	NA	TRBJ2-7	CSARKLRVDGGEQYF	TGCAGTGCTAGAAAGTTACGTGTGGATGGGGGGGAGCAGTACTTC
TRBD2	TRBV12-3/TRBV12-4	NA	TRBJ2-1	CASSLFRGGGLYNEQFF	TGTGCCAGCAGTCTGTTTCGCGGGGGGGGGCTATACAATGAGCAGTTCTTC